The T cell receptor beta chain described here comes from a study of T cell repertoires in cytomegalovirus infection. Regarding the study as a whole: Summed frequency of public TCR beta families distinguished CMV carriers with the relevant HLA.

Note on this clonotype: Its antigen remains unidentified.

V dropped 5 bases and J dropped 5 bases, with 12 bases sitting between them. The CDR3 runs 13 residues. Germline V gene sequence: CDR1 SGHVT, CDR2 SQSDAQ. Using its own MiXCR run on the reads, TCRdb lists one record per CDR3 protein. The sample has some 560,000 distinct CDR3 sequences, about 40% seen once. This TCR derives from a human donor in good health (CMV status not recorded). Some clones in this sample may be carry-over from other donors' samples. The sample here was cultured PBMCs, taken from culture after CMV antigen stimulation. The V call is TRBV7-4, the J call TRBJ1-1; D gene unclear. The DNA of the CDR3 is TGTGCCAGCAGCCCTAGAACAGTTACTGAAGCTTTCTTT. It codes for CASSPRTVTEAFF.